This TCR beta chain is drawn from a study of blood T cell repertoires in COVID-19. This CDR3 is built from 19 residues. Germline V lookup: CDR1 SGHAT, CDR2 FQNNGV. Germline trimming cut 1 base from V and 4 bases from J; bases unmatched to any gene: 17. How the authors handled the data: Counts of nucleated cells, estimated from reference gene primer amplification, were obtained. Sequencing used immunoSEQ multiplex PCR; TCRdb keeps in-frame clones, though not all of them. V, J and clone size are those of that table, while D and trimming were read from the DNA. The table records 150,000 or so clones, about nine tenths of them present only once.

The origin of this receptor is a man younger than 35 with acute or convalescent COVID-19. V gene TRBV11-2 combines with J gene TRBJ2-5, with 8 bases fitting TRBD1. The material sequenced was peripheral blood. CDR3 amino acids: CASSLAWTGSVGVGETQYF. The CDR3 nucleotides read TGTGCCAGCAGCTTAGCCTGGACAGGGTCGGTGGGGGTGGGAGAGACCCAGTACTTC. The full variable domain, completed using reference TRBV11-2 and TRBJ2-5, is EAGVAQSPRYKIIEKRQSVAFWCNPISGHATLYWYQQILGQGPKLLIQFQNNGVVDDSQLPKDRFSAERLKGVDSTLKIQPAKLEDSAVYLCASSLAWTGSVGVGETQYFGPGTRLLVL.